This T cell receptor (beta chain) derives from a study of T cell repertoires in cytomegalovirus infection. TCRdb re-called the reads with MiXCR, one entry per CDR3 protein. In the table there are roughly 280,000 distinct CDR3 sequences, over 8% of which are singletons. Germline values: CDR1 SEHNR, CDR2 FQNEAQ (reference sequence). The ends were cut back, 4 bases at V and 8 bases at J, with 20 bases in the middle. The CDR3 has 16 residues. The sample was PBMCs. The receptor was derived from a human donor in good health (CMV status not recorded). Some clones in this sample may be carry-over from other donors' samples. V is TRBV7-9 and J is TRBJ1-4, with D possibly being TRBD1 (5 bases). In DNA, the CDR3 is TGTGCCAGCAGCTCTACGAGGGGTCCTGTGGGGGAAAAACTGTTTTTT. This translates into CASSSTRGPVGEKLFF.